This TCR beta chain was recovered during a study of long-term antiretroviral therapy in people with HIV (dated by TCRdb to 2022 to 2024). A note on the overall study: The earliest samples were collected approximately a decade before the 2015 WHO recommendation for immediate ART, a period when ART was typically delayed until CD4 counts fell. A total of roughly 200 cryopreserved PBMC samples came from a few dozen adults with confirmed HIV infection and were collected serially over a mean of approximately six years (range 1-12). Eleven of the 30 participants with HIV were female. This retrospective serial study examined whether starting ART and sustained HIV suppression were associated with changes in the composition and diversity of the TRB repertoire in peripheral blood. No cross-contamination during QIAcube processing was shown when test extractions of a monoclonal T-cell line were performed alongside about 30 polyclonal samples. Here is what the overall study found, with its caveats: Starting ART was linked to a significant rise in TRB diversity, yet even after long-term ART the diversity remained significantly lower than in transplant donor controls. Inferences about post-ART repertoire changes are limited because no data were available on ART adherence, viral resistance or therapy changes. Expanded TRB clones identified before ART initiation dominated the repertoire at all time points, although this dominance fluctuated and declined in many PLHIV after ART. Unsorted PBMC were profiled instead of sorted CD4+ and CD8+ T cells because pre-ART samples had limited cell numbers. Narrower CDR3 length ranges were observed in HIV repertoires than in controls, and an antigen-experienced repertoire with only a slight naive shift after ART was suggested by the network structure. Samples dated from 2004 to 2017, and the ART regimens used may be less effective than current ones. Since PBMC availability was limited, sequencing covered only the TCR beta chain, with no alpha chain pairing.

Inclusion was restricted to participants for whom at least one PBMC sample before ART initiation and at least two post-ART samples were available. Every participant with HIV received treatment in the United States of America. Cryopreserved samples of about 1-10 million PBMC were thawed and washed before DNA extraction. At the time of the earliest PBMC sample for each participant with HIV, ages ranged from about 20 to 54 years. Per participant, PBMC samples came from 1-4 timepoints prior to ART initiation and 2-8 timepoints following ART initiation, for a median of 7 samples. Serial HIV viral load, CD4+ T-cell count, ART history and demographic data were obtained for every participant. Using a Qiagen kit on a QIAcube, genomic DNA was extracted from unsorted PBMC, with samples processed in batches of 12. The germline V gene (reference sequence) gives CDR1 as SEHNR and CDR2 as FQNEAQ. CDR3 length: 15 amino acids, cysteine to phenylalanine. The sequence is cut down to CDR3 DNA, 45 bases in frame from base 1. Trimming takes 5 bases from V and 6 bases from J, and the germline ends sit 17 bases apart.

Concerning this clone itself: Its target antigen remains unknown. No much larger clone is present one base from it, and per-base qualities are unavailable.

The immunoSEQ hsTCRB v3.0 assay was used at survey level resolution to sequence the TRB variable region. The targeted TRB sequencing depth was about 40,000-55,000 T-cell genomes per sample. TRB libraries were pooled and sequenced on an Illumina MiSeq using a v3 150-cycle kit. As for the authors' bioinformatics: Repertoire analysis was performed in R inside a reproducible Nextflow workflow that covered QC, data transformation and analysis. Custom analyses were implemented in LymphoSeq2, an R package for AIRR-Seq data exploration. A few samples yielding fewer than 5000 total TRB sequences were excluded, leaving around 190 analyzed HIV repertoires. Of the 188 retained HIV repertoires, roughly 61 were collected before and more than 120 after ART initiation. Repertoires were downsampled to 5000 TRB nucleotide sequences, and summary statistics were averaged over 100 downsampling iterations. Only TRB sequences with CDR3 regions of at least seven amino acids were retained for analysis. Diversity was measured with a Shannon entropy-derived clonality score and the Gini coefficient. In repertoire networks, the top 5000 CDR3 amino acid sequences were linked whenever an edit distance of one separated two sequences. GLIPH2 predicted antigen specificity groups and MHC restriction for TRB CDR3 amino acid sequences. CDR3 amino acid sequences were matched against VDJdb and McPAS-TCR to flag known CMV, EBV, HIV or tissue antigen associations. Pre-ART, post-ART and control groups were compared with Wilcoxon signed-rank tests and Holm-Bonferroni correction. The clones in this table, taken by TCRdb from immuneACCESS, are in-frame only. Not every clone is retained; where verified, under half of the shortfall comes from an unresolved V gene, and the cause of the rest is unknown. The V and J calls and clone size were taken over from that table, and D and trimming were inferred from the DNA. This sample is represented by about 22,000 clones; approximately 80% of them were singletons. The ten largest clonotypes hold 12% of the sample.

The material sequenced was unsorted PBMCs, taken 1.6 years after starting antiretroviral therapy. This clonotype was obtained from a man aged 40-49 years with HIV. Recombination linked TRBV7-9 to TRBJ2-1; no D segment can be confidently identified. The CDR3 region reads CASSQTPGLRNEQFF. The nucleotides read TGTGCCAGCAGCCAAACCCCCGGTCTCCGCAATGAGCAGTTCTTC.